One TCR beta chain is described in this entry. This entry comes from a study of blood T cell repertoires in COVID-19. The CDR3 length is 13 residues. The V gene's germline CDR1 is SGHAT and CDR2 FQNNGV. Trimming cost V 5 bases and J 5 bases; bases outside gene matches: 5. In the authors' methods: How many nucleated cells were present was estimated from reference gene primer amplification. The table came from immunoSEQ multiplex PCR; TCRdb's copy has only in-frame clones and leaves some out. That table supplies the V and J calls and clone size; D and trimming were determined from the DNA. The sample consists of 150,000 to 200,000 clones, about 74% of them appearing once.

The clonotype was recovered from a man aged 55 to 70 with acute or convalescent COVID-19. Input material: peripheral blood. V gene TRBV11-2 combines with J gene TRBJ2-7; 8 nucleotides match TRBD1. The CDR3 region has the DNA TGTGCCAGCAGCCCGACAGGGGACCACGAGCAGTACTTC. It encodes CASSPTGDHEQYF.